This T cell receptor beta chain was recorded in a study of blood T cell repertoires in COVID-19. Overall study: Sites in the United States, Italy and Spain provided acute and convalescent COVID-19 samples.

The CDR3 is 14 amino acids. With 3 bases removed from V and 8 bases from J, the gap between germline ends came to 12 bases. Germline CDR1 is KGHDR and CDR2 is SFDVKD. TCRdb's table, derived via immunoSEQ multiplex PCR, lists solely in-frame clones and lacks some. The sample lists around 170,000 clones; just over 85% were seen once. The sequenced sample was peripheral blood. The chain is built from TRBV24-1 and TRBJ1-4, with a possible D match to TRBD1 (6 bases). The sequence was collected from a man aged 50-60 years with active or convalescent COVID-19. The CDR3 DNA reads TGTGCCACCAGTGATGATGAGGGGGGGGAAAAACTGTTTTTT. Encoded protein: CATSDDEGGEKLFF.